This TCR beta chain stems from a study of blood T cell repertoires in COVID-19. Study context: Samples representing acute and convalescent COVID-19 were sourced from the United States, Italy and Spain. Nucleic acid was either cDNA or gDNA, and it came from T cells, B-cell-depleted T cells, or PBMCs.

In the original workflow: The authors estimated nucleated cell counts from reference gene primer amplification. This table comes from immunoSEQ multiplex PCR, and its TCRdb copy is limited to in-frame clones, with some not included. V, J and clone size are those of that table, while D and trimming were read from the DNA. Among around 120,000 clones listed, 85% to 90% were seen once. Trimming took off 4 bases at V and 9 bases at J, with 10 bases between the two ends. This CDR3 spans 11 amino acids. Germline V CDR1 and CDR2: SGHKS, YYEKEE (reference sequence). This TCR came from a human donor in a cohort sampled during active COVID-19. The sequenced material came from peripheral blood. The gene calls are TRBV5-5 and TRBJ2-5, with D possibly matching TRBD1 (5 bases). The CDR3 spells CASSLPGPQYF. In DNA form, the CDR3 reads TGTGCCAGCAGCCTTCCAGGGCCCCAGTACTTC.